Following are 5 T cell receptor beta chains from one sample sequenced in a study of blood T cell repertoires in COVID-19. The table came from immunoSEQ multiplex PCR; TCRdb's copy has only in-frame clones and leaves some out. The sample consists of just under 350,000 clones, about 86% of them appearing once. The specimen sequenced was peripheral blood. These receptors were obtained from a man aged 30-40 years with active or convalescent COVID-19.

This clone has ten or more counts. V is TRBV7-2 and J is TRBJ2-1, with D possibly matching TRBD2 (6 bases). The CDR3 extends over 15 amino acids. V shed 1 base and J shed 8 bases, with 15 bases lying between them. Germline loops: CDR1 SGHTA, CDR2 FQGNSA. As DNA, the CDR3 is TGTGCCAGCAGCTTAGTTTCGACTAGGAGGGATGAGCAGTTCTTC. Protein product: CASSLVSTRRDEQFF.

The J gene is TRBJ2-7, the V gene TRBV12-3 or TRBV12-4, with D uncertain. The CDR3 contains 11 residues. Trimming took 4 bases from V and 3 from J, leaving 4 bases between them. CDR3 loop: CASSSHYEQYF. The CDR3, as DNA: TGTGCCAGCAGTTCCCACTACGAGCAGTACTTC.

This sequence joins TRBV2 and TRBJ1-2; 7 bases are shared with TRBD1. The V gene end was trimmed by 8 bases and the J gene end by 4 bases; junction bases not matched to a gene: 10. The CDR3 totals 14 residues. Looked up from germline, CDR1 is SNHLY and CDR2 is FYNNEI. This CDR3 reads CASAGGDSPYGYTF. CDR3 nucleotides: TGTGCCAGCGCAGGCGGGGACAGCCCCTATGGCTACACCTTC.

The rearrangement joins TRBV5-4 to TRBJ1-6; D ambiguous. Germline CDR1 is SGHNT and CDR2 is YYREEE (reference sequence). V was pared by 1 base and J by 6 bases, with 2 bases between. The CDR3 runs 12 residues. The CDR3 region has the DNA TGTGCCAGCAGCTTGCGTAATTCACCCCTCCACTTT. As protein: CASSLRNSPLHF.

As DNA, the CDR3 is TGTGCCAGCACCCACGGGAGCGTCTATGAGCAGTTCTTC. Translating it yields CASTHGSVYEQFF. The chain uses TRBV6-5 and TRBJ2-1; maybe TRBD2 (6 bases). This CDR3 spans 13 amino acids. Germline V CDR1 and CDR2: MNHEY, SVGAGI. Trimming cost V 7 bases and J 8 bases, with 15 bases left between them.